A selection of T cell receptor beta chains follows, all from one sample in a study of control samples from healthy donors and cancer patients. Clones were sequenced by immunoSEQ multiplex PCR, and TCRdb holds only the in-frame ones, with some missing. There are about 20,000 clones in the sample; roughly 80% occur only once, and roughly 29% lies in the top ten. Material: PBMCs. These receptors were obtained from a woman aged 70-85 years with lung cancer. The CDR3 runs from the conserved cysteine through the conserved F or W. Each record gives: V gene, D gene, clone size, J gene, CDR3 DNA, CDR3 protein. The D gene is left open where the match is weak. Not every row has a clone size; where given, it reads once, few, many or a size class.

V: TRBV2; D: NA; size: few; J: TRBJ2-3; DNA: TGTGCCAGCCGAGGAGCGGGACAGGGCACAGATACGCAGTATTTT; CDR3: CASRGAGQGTDTQYF
V: TRBV7-8; D: TRBD2; size: NA; J: TRBJ2-1; DNA: TGTGCCAGCAGCTTAGAGGCTAGCGGATCTCCTTTGGGTGAGCAGTTCTTC; CDR3: CASSLEASGSPLGEQFF
V: TRBV30; D: TRBD1; size: once; J: TRBJ1-1; DNA: TGTGCCTGGAGCAATATCGGACAGGGGGCCGGGGGTACCACTGAAGCTTTCTTT; CDR3: CAWSNIGQGAGGTTEAFF
V: TRBV12-3/TRBV12-4; D: NA; size: NA; J: TRBJ2-3; DNA: TGTGCCAGCAGTTTAAAGGGGACGCAGTATTTT; CDR3: CASSLKGTQYF
V: TRBV28; D: NA; size: NA; J: TRBJ2-7; DNA: TGTGCCAGCATGACGGGAAGGAGAAACGAGCAGTACTTC; CDR3: CASMTGRRNEQYF
V: TRBV2; D: TRBD2; size: NA; J: TRBJ2-7; DNA: TGTGCCACCTCCCCCCTAGCGGGACTTTCGGAGCAGTACTTC; CDR3: CATSPLAGLSEQYF
V: TRBV15; D: NA; size: NA; J: TRBJ2-7; DNA: TGTGCCACCAGCATCATGCAGCCCCCCTACGAGCAGTACTTC; CDR3: CATSIMQPPYEQYF
V: TRBV27; D: TRBD1; size: NA; J: TRBJ2-7; DNA: TGTGCCAGCAGCTCCCGGGACAGGGGAAACGAGCAGTACTTC; CDR3: CASSSRDRGNEQYF
V: TRBV5-4; D: TRBD2; size: NA; J: TRBJ2-3; DNA: TGTGCCAGCAGCCGAGAACTAGCGGGCCTTAGCACAGATACGCAGTATTTT; CDR3: CASSRELAGLSTDTQYF
V: TRBV24-1; D: NA; size: NA; J: TRBJ2-1; DNA: TGTGCCACCAGTGATGCGGGGCCGAGCTCCTACAATGAGCAGTTCTTC; CDR3: CATSDAGPSSYNEQFF
V: TRBV30; D: NA; size: NA; J: TRBJ2-5; DNA: TGTGCCTGGAGAGGAAGGGAGGCGCGGGAGACCCAGTACTTC; CDR3: CAWRGREARETQYF
V: TRBV28; D: TRBD1; size: NA; J: TRBJ1-5; DNA: TGTGCCAGCAGTTTCGGGACAGGGGGTCATCAGCCCCAGCATTTT; CDR3: CASSFGTGGHQPQHF
V: TRBV20-1; D: TRBD1; size: once; J: TRBJ2-7; DNA: TGCAGTGCCCCACAGGGGTACGGGGAGTACTTC; CDR3: CSAPQGYGEYF
V: TRBV5-4; D: NA; size: NA; J: TRBJ2-1; DNA: TGTGCCAGCAGCTTACTAGGGAGCTCCTACAATGAGCAGTTCTTC; CDR3: CASSLLGSSYNEQFF
V: TRBV9; D: TRBD2; size: NA; J: TRBJ2-2; DNA: TGTGCCAGCAGCCCCCGGGGGCTAGCGGGAGGGAGTAACACCGGGGAGCTGTTTTTT; CDR3: CASSPRGLAGGSNTGELFF
V: TRBV11-3; D: TRBD2; size: NA; J: TRBJ2-1; DNA: TGTGCCAGCAGCCTGGGACTAGCGGGGGCCAATGAGCAGTTCTTC; CDR3: CASSLGLAGANEQFF
V: TRBV2; D: NA; size: NA; J: TRBJ1-5; DNA: TGTGCCAGCACCTGGGGGGGTAATCAGCCCCAGCATTTT; CDR3: CASTWGGNQPQHF
V: TRBV7-9; D: NA; size: NA; J: TRBJ2-7; DNA: TGTGCCAGCAGCGATCCGGTCCGGGTGGACGAGCAGTACTTC; CDR3: CASSDPVRVDEQYF
V: TRBV19; D: TRBD1; size: NA; J: TRBJ1-2; DNA: TGTGCCAGTAGCAGAGGACAGGGACAGAGATCGAATGGCTACACCTTC; CDR3: CASSRGQGQRSNGYTF
V: TRBV11-3; D: NA; size: NA; J: TRBJ1-1; DNA: TGTGCCAGCAGCCCTGGGGCCATGAACACTGAAGCTTTCTTT; CDR3: CASSPGAMNTEAFF
V: TRBV24-1; D: TRBD1; size: NA; J: TRBJ1-1; DNA: TGTGCCGTACAGGGGGCTTTGGGGAACACTGAAGCTTTCTTT; CDR3: CAVQGALGNTEAFF
V: TRBV29-1; D: TRBD2; size: NA; J: TRBJ2-7; DNA: TGCAGCGTTGGGGAGGGTGGATACGAGCAGTACTTC; CDR3: CSVGEGGYEQYF
V: TRBV3-1/TRBV3-2; D: NA; size: NA; J: TRBJ2-1; DNA: TGTGCCAGCAGCCAAGATTCGTTTAGTGTCAATGAGCAGTTCTTC; CDR3: CASSQDSFSVNEQFF
V: TRBV6-1; D: NA; size: NA; J: TRBJ1-4; DNA: TGTGCCAGCAGTGTAGAGCTTTCGTCGTTGGGAGGCTTTCTTAATGAAAAACTGTTTTTT; CDR3: CASSVELSSLGGFLNEKLFF
V: TRBV7-6; D: NA; size: NA; J: TRBJ1-3; DNA: TGTGCCAGCAGCTCCCGAGTGGCTTTCCAGCCGAACACCATATATTTT; CDR3: CASSSRVAFQPNTIYF
V: TRBV5-1; D: TRBD2; size: NA; J: TRBJ2-1; DNA: TGCGCCAGCAGCTTGGCTAAGACTAGCGGGCGGAACAATGAGCAGTTCTTC; CDR3: CASSLAKTSGRNNEQFF
V: TRBV30; D: NA; size: NA; J: TRBJ1-1; DNA: TGTGCCTGGAGTATAGGGACTTGGGCTTTCTTT; CDR3: CAWSIGTWAFF
V: TRBV11-3; D: NA; size: NA; J: TRBJ2-2; DNA: TGTGCCAGCAGCTCAAGTAACTACTACGGGGAGCTGTTTTTT; CDR3: CASSSSNYYGELFF
V: TRBV28; D: TRBD1; size: NA; J: TRBJ2-1; DNA: TGTGCCAGCAGTACATCGACAGGGTACAATGAGCAGTTCTTC; CDR3: CASSTSTGYNEQFF
V: TRBV7-8; D: NA; size: NA; J: TRBJ1-2; DNA: TGTGCCAGCAGCTTAGGAGGTTATACAGGGTACAACTATGGCTACACCTTC; CDR3: CASSLGGYTGYNYGYTF
V: TRBV6-5; D: NA; size: NA; J: TRBJ2-7; DNA: TGTGCCAGCAGTCCGAGGTTCAGCTCCTACGAGCAGTACTTC; CDR3: CASSPRFSSYEQYF
V: TRBV18; D: NA; size: once; J: TRBJ2-2; DNA: TGTGCCAGCTCACGGGAAAACACCGGGGAGCTGTTTTTT; CDR3: CASSRENTGELFF
V: TRBV29-1; D: NA; size: NA; J: TRBJ1-1; DNA: TGCAGCGTTGCGGCCAAGGGCCAAGGGGAAGCTTTCTTT; CDR3: CSVAAKGQGEAFF
V: TRBV4-3; D: NA; size: NA; J: TRBJ1-1; DNA: TGCGCCAGCAGCCAAGGAGCCGGGTTGAGCACTGAAGCTTTCTTT; CDR3: CASSQGAGLSTEAFF
V: TRBV2; D: TRBD1; size: once; J: TRBJ1-6; DNA: TGTGCCAGCAGACTCCCCGGGACAGGGGGAAATTCACCCCTCCACTTT; CDR3: CASRLPGTGGNSPLHF
V: TRBV4-1; D: TRBD2; size: NA; J: TRBJ2-5; DNA: TGCGCCAGCAGCCAAGAGGGGCGGCTAGCGGCACCCAGGCTAGAGACCCAGTACTTC; CDR3: CASSQEGRLAAPRLETQYF
V: TRBV28; D: NA; size: NA; J: TRBJ1-1; DNA: TGTGCCAGCAGGGTGCAGGCTGAAGCTTTCTTT; CDR3: CASRVQAEAFF
V: TRBV6-1; D: NA; size: NA; J: TRBJ1-5; DNA: TGTGCCAGCAGTGAGCGGGGGCTTGGAAGTCCCCAGCATTTT; CDR3: CASSERGLGSPQHF
V: TRBV28; D: TRBD1; size: NA; J: TRBJ2-7; DNA: TGTGCCAGCAGTTGGACAGGGTATTACGAGCAGTACTTC; CDR3: CASSWTGYYEQYF
V: TRBV11-3; D: NA; size: NA; J: TRBJ1-1; DNA: TGTGCCAGCAGCTTAGATCTCACTGAAGCTTTCTTT; CDR3: CASSLDLTEAFF
V: TRBV7-8; D: NA; size: NA; J: TRBJ2-7; DNA: TGTGCCAGCAGCTTAGGGTCAGGATCCTACGAGCAGTACTTC; CDR3: CASSLGSGSYEQYF
V: TRBV7-2; D: NA; size: NA; J: TRBJ1-2; DNA: TGTGCCAGCAGCTTAGCTAAACAGCCCAACTATGGCTACACCTTC; CDR3: CASSLAKQPNYGYTF
V: TRBV4-3; D: TRBD1; size: NA; J: TRBJ2-2; DNA: TGCGCCAGCAGCCAAGATCCCACCGGGACAGGGAAAAACACCGGGGAGCTGTTTTTT; CDR3: CASSQDPTGTGKNTGELFF
V: TRBV30; D: TRBD2; size: NA; J: TRBJ2-1; DNA: TGTGCCTGGACCGGGACTAGTCATAATGAGCAGTTCTTC; CDR3: CAWTGTSHNEQFF
V: TRBV10-2; D: TRBD1; size: few; J: TRBJ1-5; DNA: TGCGCCAGCAGTGCCGGGACAGGTGGGGTGAGGCCCCAGCATTTT; CDR3: CASSAGTGGVRPQHF
V: TRBV2; D: NA; size: NA; J: TRBJ1-2; DNA: TGTGCCAGCAGGGACGACAAGAACTATGGCTACACCTTC; CDR3: CASRDDKNYGYTF
V: TRBV5-6; D: NA; size: NA; J: TRBJ2-1; DNA: TGTGCCAGCACCCGGAAGGGGGGGAGCTCCTACAATGAGCAGTTCTTC; CDR3: CASTRKGGSSYNEQFF
V: TRBV7-2; D: NA; size: NA; J: TRBJ2-3; DNA: TGTGCCAGCAGCCACACCCGTCAGCCAGATACGCAGTATTTT; CDR3: CASSHTRQPDTQYF
V: TRBV2; D: NA; size: NA; J: TRBJ2-2; DNA: TGTGCCAGCAAGCCCCGGGACTTCTTGAACACCGGGGAGCTGTTTTTT; CDR3: CASKPRDFLNTGELFF
V: TRBV6-5; D: NA; size: NA; J: TRBJ1-5; DNA: TGTGCCAGCAGTAGGGCCAGCAATCAGCCCCAGCATTTT; CDR3: CASSRASNQPQHF
V: TRBV9; D: NA; size: NA; J: TRBJ2-2; DNA: TGTGCCAGCAGCGTAGAACAGATCAACACCGGGGAGCTGTTTTTT; CDR3: CASSVEQINTGELFF
V: TRBV30; D: TRBD1; size: NA; J: TRBJ1-6; DNA: TGTGCCTGGTCAACAGGGGGCGAAAATTCACCCCTCCACTTT; CDR3: CAWSTGGENSPLHF
V: TRBV24-1; D: TRBD1; size: NA; J: TRBJ2-5; DNA: TGTGCCACCAGTGGAGGGACAGGGGGCCCAGAGACCCAGTACTTC; CDR3: CATSGGTGGPETQYF
V: TRBV20-1; D: TRBD2; size: NA; J: TRBJ2-7; DNA: TGCAGTGCTTTTCTAGCGGGCGAGCAGTACTTC; CDR3: CSAFLAGEQYF
V: TRBV15; D: NA; size: NA; J: TRBJ2-3; DNA: TGTGCCACCAGGCATTTTGGGGAAAAAGAAGATACGCAGTATTTT; CDR3: CATRHFGEKEDTQYF
V: TRBV30; D: NA; size: NA; J: TRBJ1-1; DNA: TGTGCCTGGAACCCCGACGGGAACACTGAAGCTTTCTTT; CDR3: CAWNPDGNTEAFF
V: TRBV6-5; D: TRBD2; size: NA; J: TRBJ2-2; DNA: TGTGCCAGCAGTTACTCGATTACTAGCGGGATTGGGGAGCTGTTTTTT; CDR3: CASSYSITSGIGELFF